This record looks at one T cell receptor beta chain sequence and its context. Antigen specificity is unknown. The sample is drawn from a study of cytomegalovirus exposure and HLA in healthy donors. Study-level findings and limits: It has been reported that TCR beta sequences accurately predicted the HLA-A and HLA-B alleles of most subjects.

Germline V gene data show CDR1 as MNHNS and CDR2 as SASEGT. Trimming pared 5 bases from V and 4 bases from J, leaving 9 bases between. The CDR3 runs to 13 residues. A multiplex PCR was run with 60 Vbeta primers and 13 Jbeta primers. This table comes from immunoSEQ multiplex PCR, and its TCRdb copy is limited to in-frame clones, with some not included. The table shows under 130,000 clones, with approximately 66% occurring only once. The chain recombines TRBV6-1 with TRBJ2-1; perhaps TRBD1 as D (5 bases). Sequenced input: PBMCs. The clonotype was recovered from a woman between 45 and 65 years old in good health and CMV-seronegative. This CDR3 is CASSLTEYNEQFF. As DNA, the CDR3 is TGTGCCAGCAGTTTGACAGAGTACAATGAGCAGTTCTTC.